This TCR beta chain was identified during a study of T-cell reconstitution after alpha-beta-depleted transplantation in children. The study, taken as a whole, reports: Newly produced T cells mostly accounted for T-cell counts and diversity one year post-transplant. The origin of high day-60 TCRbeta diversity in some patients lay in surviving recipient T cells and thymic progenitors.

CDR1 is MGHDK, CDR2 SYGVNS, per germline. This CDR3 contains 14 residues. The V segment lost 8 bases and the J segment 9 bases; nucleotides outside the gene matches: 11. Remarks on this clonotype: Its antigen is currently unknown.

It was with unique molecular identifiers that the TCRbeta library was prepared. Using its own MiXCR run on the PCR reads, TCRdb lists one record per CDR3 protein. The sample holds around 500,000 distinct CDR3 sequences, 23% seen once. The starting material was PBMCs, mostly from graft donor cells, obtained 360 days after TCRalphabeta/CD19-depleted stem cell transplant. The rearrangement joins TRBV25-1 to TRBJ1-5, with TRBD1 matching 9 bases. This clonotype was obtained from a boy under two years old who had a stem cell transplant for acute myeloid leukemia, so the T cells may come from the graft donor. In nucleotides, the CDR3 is TGTGCCAGCTCCGGACAGGGGAGTAGAAGGCCCCAGCATTTT. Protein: CASSGQGSRRPQHF.